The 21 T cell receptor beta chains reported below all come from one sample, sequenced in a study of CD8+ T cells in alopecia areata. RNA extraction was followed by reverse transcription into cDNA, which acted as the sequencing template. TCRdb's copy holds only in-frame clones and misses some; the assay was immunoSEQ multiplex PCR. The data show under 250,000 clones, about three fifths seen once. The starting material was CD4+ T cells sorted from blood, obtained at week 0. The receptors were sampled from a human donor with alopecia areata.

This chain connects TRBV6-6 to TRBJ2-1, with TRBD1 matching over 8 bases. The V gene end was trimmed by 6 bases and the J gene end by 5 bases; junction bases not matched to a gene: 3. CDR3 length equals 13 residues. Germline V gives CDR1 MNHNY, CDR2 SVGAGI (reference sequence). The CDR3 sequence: CASSGQGNNEQFF. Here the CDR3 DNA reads TGTGCCAGCAGCGGACAGGGCAACAATGAGCAGTTCTTC.

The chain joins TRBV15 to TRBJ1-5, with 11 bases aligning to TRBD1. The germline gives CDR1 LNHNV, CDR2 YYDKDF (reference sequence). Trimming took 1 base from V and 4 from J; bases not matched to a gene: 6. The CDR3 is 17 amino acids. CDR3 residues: CATSRGFGQGANQPQHF. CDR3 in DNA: TGTGCCACCAGCAGAGGATTCGGACAGGGGGCGAATCAGCCCCAGCATTTT.

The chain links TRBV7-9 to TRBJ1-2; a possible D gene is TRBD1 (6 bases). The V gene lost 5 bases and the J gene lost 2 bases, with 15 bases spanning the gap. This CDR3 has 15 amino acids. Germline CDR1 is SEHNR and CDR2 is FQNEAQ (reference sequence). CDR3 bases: TGTGCCAGCAGCCAGCGGACAGCCGACAACTATGGCTACACCTTC. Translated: CASSQRTADNYGYTF.

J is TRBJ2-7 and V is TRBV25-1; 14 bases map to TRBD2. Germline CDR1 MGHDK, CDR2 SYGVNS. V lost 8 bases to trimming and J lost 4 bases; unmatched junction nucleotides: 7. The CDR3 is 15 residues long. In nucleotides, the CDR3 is TGTGCCAGCCCGACTAGCGGGAGGGAGGCTTACGAGCAGTACTTC. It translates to CASPTSGREAYEQYF.

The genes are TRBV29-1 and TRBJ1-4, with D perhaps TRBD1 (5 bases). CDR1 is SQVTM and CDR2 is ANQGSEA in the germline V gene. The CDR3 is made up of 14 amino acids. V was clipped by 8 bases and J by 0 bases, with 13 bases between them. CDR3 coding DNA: TGCAGCTTTTCTCGGGGGGCAACTAATGAAAAACTGTTTTTT. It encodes CSFSRGATNEKLFF.

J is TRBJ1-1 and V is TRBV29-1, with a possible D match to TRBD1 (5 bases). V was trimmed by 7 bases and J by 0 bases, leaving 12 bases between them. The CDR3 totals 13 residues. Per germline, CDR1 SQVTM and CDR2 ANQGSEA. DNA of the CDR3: TGCAGCGCCTGGGGCAGTTTGAACACTGAAGCTTTCTTT. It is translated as CSAWGSLNTEAFF.

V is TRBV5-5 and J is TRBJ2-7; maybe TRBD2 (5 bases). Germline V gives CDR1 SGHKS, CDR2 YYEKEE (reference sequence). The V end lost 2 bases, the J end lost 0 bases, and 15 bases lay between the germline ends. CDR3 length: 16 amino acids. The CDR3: CASSLGRAGLSYEQYF. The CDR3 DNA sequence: TGTGCCAGCAGCTTAGGGCGGGCCGGGCTCTCCTACGAGCAGTACTTC.

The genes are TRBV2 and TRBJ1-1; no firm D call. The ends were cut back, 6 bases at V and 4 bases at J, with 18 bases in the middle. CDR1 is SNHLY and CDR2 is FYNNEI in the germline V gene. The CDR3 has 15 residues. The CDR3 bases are TGTGCCAGCAGGTCGCGGGCTCCGAGACCCACTGAAGCTTTCTTT. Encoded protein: CASRSRAPRPTEAFF.

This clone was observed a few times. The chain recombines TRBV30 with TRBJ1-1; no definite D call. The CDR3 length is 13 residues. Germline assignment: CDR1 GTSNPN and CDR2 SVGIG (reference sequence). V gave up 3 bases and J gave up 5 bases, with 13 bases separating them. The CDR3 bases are TGTGCCTGGAGCCTAACCGGAGATACTGAAGCTTTCTTT. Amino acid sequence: CAWSLTGDTEAFF.

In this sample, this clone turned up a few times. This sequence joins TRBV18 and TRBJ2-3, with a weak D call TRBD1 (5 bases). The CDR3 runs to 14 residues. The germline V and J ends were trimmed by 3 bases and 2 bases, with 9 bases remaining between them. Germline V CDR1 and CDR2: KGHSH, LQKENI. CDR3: CASSPDTVTDTQYF. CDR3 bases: TGTGCCAGCTCACCGGACACAGTCACAGATACGCAGTATTTT.

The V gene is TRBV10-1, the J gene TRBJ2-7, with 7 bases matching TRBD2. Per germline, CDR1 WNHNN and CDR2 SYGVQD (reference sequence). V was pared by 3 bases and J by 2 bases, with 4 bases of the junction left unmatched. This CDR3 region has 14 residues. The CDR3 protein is CASSDQRGPYEQYF. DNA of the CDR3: TGCGCCAGCAGTGACCAGCGGGGACCCTACGAGCAGTACTTC.

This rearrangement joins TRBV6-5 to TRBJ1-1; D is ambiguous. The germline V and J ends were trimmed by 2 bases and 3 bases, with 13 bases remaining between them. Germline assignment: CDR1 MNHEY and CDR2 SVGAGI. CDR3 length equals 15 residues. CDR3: CASSYDHRWDTEAFF. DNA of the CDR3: TGTGCCAGCAGTTACGACCACCGTTGGGACACTGAAGCTTTCTTT.

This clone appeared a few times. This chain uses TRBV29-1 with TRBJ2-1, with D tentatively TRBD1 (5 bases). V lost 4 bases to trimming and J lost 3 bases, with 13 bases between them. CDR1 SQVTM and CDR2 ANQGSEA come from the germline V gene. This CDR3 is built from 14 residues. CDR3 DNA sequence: TGCAGCGTTGTCACAGGTGATCTCTACAATGAGCAGTTCTTC. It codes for CSVVTGDLYNEQFF.

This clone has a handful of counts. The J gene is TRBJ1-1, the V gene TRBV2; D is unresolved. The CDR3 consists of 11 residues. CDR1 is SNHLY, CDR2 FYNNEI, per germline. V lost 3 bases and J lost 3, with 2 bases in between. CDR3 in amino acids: CASSEDTEAFF. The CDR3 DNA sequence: TGTGCCAGCAGTGAGGACACTGAAGCTTTCTTT.

This CDR3 reads CASSVRDRGYEQYF. The CDR3 nucleotides are TGTGCCAGCAGTGTTCGGGACAGGGGCTACGAGCAGTACTTC. The chain carries TRBV27 and TRBJ2-7; 10 nucleotides line up with TRBD1. From germline, CDR1 is MNHEY and CDR2 SMNVEV (reference sequence). The CDR3 has 14 residues. V shed 5 bases, J shed 3 bases, and the junction held 4 bases outside the gene matches.

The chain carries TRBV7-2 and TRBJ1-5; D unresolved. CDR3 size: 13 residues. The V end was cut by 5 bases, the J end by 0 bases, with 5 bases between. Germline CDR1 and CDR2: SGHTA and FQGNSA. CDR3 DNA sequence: TGTGCCAGCAGCCCAAATAGCAATCAGCCCCAGCATTTT. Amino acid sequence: CASSPNSNQPQHF.

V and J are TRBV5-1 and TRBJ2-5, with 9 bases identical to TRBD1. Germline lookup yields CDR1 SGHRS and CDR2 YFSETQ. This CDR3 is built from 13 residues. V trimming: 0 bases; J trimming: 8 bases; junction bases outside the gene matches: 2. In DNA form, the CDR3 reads TGCGCCAGCAGCTTGGCGGGACAGGGAACCCAGTACTTC. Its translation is CASSLAGQGTQYF.

CDR3 in DNA: TGCGCCAGCAGCTTGGTTCGGGGGGCGCGGTACGAGCAGTACTTC. This encodes CASSLVRGARYEQYF. The chain combines TRBV5-1 with TRBJ2-7, with D tentatively TRBD2 (7 bases). Trimming left V 0 bases short and J 4 bases short, with 14 bases between. The germline V gene encodes CDR1 SGHRS and CDR2 YFSETQ. The CDR3 is 15 residues long.

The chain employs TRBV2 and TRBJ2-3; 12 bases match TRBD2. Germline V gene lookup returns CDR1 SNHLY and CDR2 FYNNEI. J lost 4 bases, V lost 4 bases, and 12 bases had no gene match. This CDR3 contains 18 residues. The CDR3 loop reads CASSVRSTTSGSADTQYF. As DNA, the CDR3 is TGTGCCAGCAGTGTCCGTTCTACGACTAGCGGGAGTGCAGATACGCAGTATTTT.

As DNA, the CDR3 is TGTGCCAGCAGTTACAGTGGTGAGCAGTACTTC. It is translated as CASSYSGEQYF. The rearrangement uses TRBV6-6 and TRBJ2-7; D gene unclear. In germline, CDR1 is MNHNY, CDR2 SVGAGI (reference sequence). Trimming left V 2 bases short and J 7 bases short, with 6 bases between. CDR3 size: 11 residues.

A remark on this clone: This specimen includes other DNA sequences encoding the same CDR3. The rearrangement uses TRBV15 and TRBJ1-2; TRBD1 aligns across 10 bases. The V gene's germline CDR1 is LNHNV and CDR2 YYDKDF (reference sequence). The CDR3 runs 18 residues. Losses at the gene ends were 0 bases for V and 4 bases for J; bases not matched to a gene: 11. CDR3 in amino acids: CATSRDGGQGSATYGYTF. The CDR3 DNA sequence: TGTGCCACCAGCAGAGATGGGGGACAGGGGTCCGCGACCTATGGCTACACCTTC.